The sequence of this TCR beta chain was determined in a study of CD8 T cells in ankylosing spondylitis. The study's findings and limits: Reactive arthritis synovial fluid and blood were previously reported to contain some motif variants. Disease-linked clones bore a CD8+ phenotype and were relatively rare in peripheral blood. There was reportedly significant enrichment of clones that were disease-linked in matched ankylosing spondylitis synovial fluid.

Quantitative 5'-RACE with molecular barcodes generated TCR beta libraries. TCRdb reanalysed the 5' RACE reads using MiXCR and keeps one entry per CDR3 protein. The sample shows more than 200,000 distinct CDR3 sequences, more than 20% of them seen only once. To note about this clonotype: Its matching antigen is unknown.

The receptor was isolated from a male donor with ankylosing spondylitis or in good health (not recorded which). Material: blood, either unsorted or a sorted T cell fraction (not recorded which).

The CDR3 sequence is CASSFGQGAGYTF. DNA of the CDR3: TGTGCCAGCAGTTTCGGACAGGGGGCTGGCTACACCTTC. The chain joins TRBV6-5 to TRBJ1-2; 11 nucleotides match TRBD1. In germline, CDR1 is MNHEY, CDR2 SVGAGI. This CDR3 region has 13 residues. After removal of 4 bases from V and 7 bases from J, the junction contained 2 bases not matched to a gene.